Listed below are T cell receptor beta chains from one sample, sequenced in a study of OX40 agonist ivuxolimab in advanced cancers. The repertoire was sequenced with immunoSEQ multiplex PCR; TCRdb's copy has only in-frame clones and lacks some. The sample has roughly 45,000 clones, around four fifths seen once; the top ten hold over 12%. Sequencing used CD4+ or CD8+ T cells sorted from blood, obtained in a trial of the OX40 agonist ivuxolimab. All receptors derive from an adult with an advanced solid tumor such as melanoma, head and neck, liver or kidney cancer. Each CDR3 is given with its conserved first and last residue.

CDR3: CASTEGLGGNTIYF
V: TRBV28

CDR3: CASSVAGKTYEQYF
V: TRBV9

CDR3: CAWSDVGTTEAFF
V: TRBV30

CDR3: CASSDIGQSDFREKLFF
V: TRBV2

CDR3: CASSQRGNEQYF
V: TRBV4-2

CDR3: CVRSLSGTGELFF
V: TRBV7-5

CDR3: CASSQGFLAGGPNADTQYF
V: TRBV4-2

CDR3: CASSLQLAGVEQYF
V: TRBV7-2

CDR3: CASSVAGTGDSEQYF
V: TRBV9

CDR3: CASSSESGGYEQYF
V: TRBV5-4

CDR3: CASSALAGGPYEQYF
V: TRBV19

CDR3: CASSSDSPYEQYF
V: TRBV11-3

CDR3: CASSVWREGDTQYF
V: TRBV27

CDR3: CASSKRNSGQDEQFF
V: TRBV7-7

CDR3: CASSLEGLAGALDTQYF
V: TRBV5-1

CDR3: CASSFQGSFKIGDEQYF
V: TRBV28

CDR3: CASSDSTGVGEQFF
V: TRBV6-4

CDR3: CASSIEYLPLRQPNTEAFF
V: TRBV5-6

CDR3: CASQERDYGYTF
V: TRBV7-9

CDR3: CASSLSAGSGANVLTF
V: TRBV27

CDR3: CASSLGFGPYEQYF
V: TRBV11-2

CDR3: CASTPTGGRYNEQFF
V: TRBV7-6

CDR3: CASSPTGVREPQHF
V: TRBV25-1

CDR3: CASSLPTGRLNTEAFF
V: TRBV4-1

CDR3: CAWTGGSGGYGYTF
V: TRBV30

CDR3: CASSGGTVYGYTF
V: TRBV10-2

CDR3: CASSLGGGVLETQYF
V: TRBV7-3

CDR3: CASKTQGRSFF
V: TRBV6-6

CDR3: CASGLVMRDRGTEAFF
V: TRBV12-5

CDR3: CASSYLGTGGFNEQFF
V: TRBV6-5

CDR3: CASSGYRGFNEQFF
V: TRBV2

CDR3: CASSTKRGGEAKNIQYF
V: TRBV7-8

CDR3: CASSEPGLASYNEQFF
V: TRBV10-1

CDR3: CASSVVNNEQFF
V: TRBV9

CDR3: CASSRLAGNEQFF
V: TRBV5-4

CDR3: CASSEGGTDTQYF
V: TRBV2

CDR3: CASNPGGDTQYF
V: TRBV5-4

CDR3: CASSQLGTYNEQFF
V: TRBV4-3

CDR3: CASSALGNTIYF
V: TRBV27

CDR3: CASSFDGNYEQYF
V: TRBV6-5

CDR3: CASSIFPDRRNTEAFF
V: TRBV19

CDR3: CATSRDTWYQETQYF
V: TRBV28

CDR3: CASSTWGVVSQPQHF
V: TRBV28

CDR3: CASSPWTGLYTEAFF
V: TRBV19

CDR3: CAVRGMEGSGANVLTF
V: TRBV28

CDR3: CASSYGMGSYEQYF
V: TRBV6-5

CDR3: CASSHQGTEAFF
V: TRBV6-6

CDR3: CASSYWTGGSYEQYF
V: TRBV6-5

CDR3: CASSPRTVPTYGYTF
V: TRBV27

CDR3: CASSQYQGTSGDTGELFF
V: TRBV11-3

CDR3: CASSIKYQNTGELFF
V: TRBV19

CDR3: CASRSERETQYF
V: TRBV2

CDR3: CASSQDRAGGPYEQYF
V: TRBV4-1

CDR3: CASSLRFDEQYF
V: TRBV7-9

CDR3: CASSLPSAGENTGELFF
V: TRBV13

CDR3: CASSQDLLLTAPGNTIYF
V: TRBV4-3

CDR3: CASSLGTGGGYEQYF
V: TRBV11-2

CDR3: CASTPRGSYGYTF
V: TRBV6-6

CDR3: CASSPGLAGSRDTQYF
V: TRBV7-9